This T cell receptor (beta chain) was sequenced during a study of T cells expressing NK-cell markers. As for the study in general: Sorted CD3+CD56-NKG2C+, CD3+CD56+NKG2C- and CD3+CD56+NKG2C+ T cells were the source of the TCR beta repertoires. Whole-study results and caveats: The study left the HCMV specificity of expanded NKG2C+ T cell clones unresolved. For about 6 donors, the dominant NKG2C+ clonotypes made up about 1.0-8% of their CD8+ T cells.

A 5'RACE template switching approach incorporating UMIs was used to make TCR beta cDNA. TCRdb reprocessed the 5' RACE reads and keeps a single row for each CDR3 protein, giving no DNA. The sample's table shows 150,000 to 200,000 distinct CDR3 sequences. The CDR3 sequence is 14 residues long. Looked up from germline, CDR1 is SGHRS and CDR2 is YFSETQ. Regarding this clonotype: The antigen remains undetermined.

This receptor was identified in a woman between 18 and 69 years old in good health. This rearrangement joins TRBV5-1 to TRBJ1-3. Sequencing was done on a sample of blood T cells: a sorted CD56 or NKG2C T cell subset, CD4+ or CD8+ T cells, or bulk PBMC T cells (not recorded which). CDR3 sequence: CASSFEEYRNTIYF.